Below, 5 T cell receptor beta chains from the same sample are listed, as sequenced in a study of T-cell memory formation after mild COVID-19. TCRdb reprocessed the 5' RACE reads with MiXCR, giving one entry per CDR3 protein. The data hold around 510,000 distinct CDR3 sequences, with roughly 21% observed a single time. The material sequenced was PBMCs or a T cell subset sorted from them (not recorded which). These receptors all come from an adult woman who had mild COVID-19 (a few samples of this study predate the infection). Cell type and time point are not known.

The chain couples TRBV6-2 or TRBV6-3 to TRBJ1-2; unclear D gene. With 0 bases removed from V and 4 bases from J, the gap between germline ends came to 12 bases. The V gene's germline CDR1 is MNHEY and CDR2 SVGEGT. The CDR3 covers 15 residues. CDR3 sequence reads: CASSYSANRAYGYTF. CDR3 sequence (DNA): TGTGCCAGCAGTTACTCGGCGAACCGGGCCTATGGCTACACCTTC.

This clonotype was observed many times. The V and J genes are TRBV5-1 and TRBJ2-7; 9 bases agree with TRBD2. V shed 1 base, J shed 2 bases, and the junction held 4 bases outside the gene matches. CDR3 length equals 15 residues. Germline V gives CDR1 SGHRS, CDR2 YFSETQ. The CDR3, as DNA: TGCGCCAGCAGCTTGCTTGCTAGCGGGACCTACGAGCAGTACTTC. Its translation is CASSLLASGTYEQYF.

V usage is TRBV7-9 and J usage is TRBJ2-7; 9 bases align to TRBD2. The CDR3 length is 15 residues. The junction had 4 bases not matched to a gene; V was cut back by 1 base and J by 3 bases. Germline V CDR1 and CDR2: SEHNR, FQNEAQ (reference sequence). CDR3 loop: CASSLGLAVNYEQYF. DNA of the CDR3: TGTGCCAGCAGCTTAGGACTAGCGGTTAACTACGAGCAGTACTTC. Full variable domain (rest looked up from reference TRBV7-9 and TRBJ2-7): DTGVSQNPRHKITKRGQNVTFRCDPISEHNRLYWYRQTLGQGPEFLTYFQNEAQLEKSRLLSDRFSAERPKGSFSTLEIQRTEQGDSAMYLCASSLGLAVNYEQYFGPGTRLTVT.

This chain connects TRBV12-3 or TRBV12-4 to TRBJ2-7, with D uncertain. Trimming took off 1 base at V and 0 bases at J, with 10 bases between the two ends. The CDR3 is 15 amino acids. The CDR3 spells CASSLGTSSSYEQYF. CDR3 sequence (DNA): TGTGCCAGCAGTTTAGGGACCTCGAGCTCCTACGAGCAGTACTTC.

The sample holds a few counts of this clonotype. V is TRBV12-3 or TRBV12-4 and J is TRBJ2-2, with 7 positions matching TRBD1. The CDR3 sequence is 12 residues long. V was pared by 9 bases and J by 7 bases, with 5 bases of the junction left unmatched. The CDR3 loop is CASSSGGGELFF. CDR3 bases: TGTGCCAGTTCCTCAGGGGGCGGGGAGCTGTTTTTT.